These 21 T cell receptor beta chains came from one sample sequenced in a study of neurological immune-mediated disorders (dated by TCRdb to the late 2010s). Libraries were constructed by 5' RACE. The instrument was an Illumina HiSeq 2500. In TCRdb, the public reads were trimmed at Q25 with fastp and aligned with MiXCR, with productive beta chains retained. A single entry per CDR3 protein holds the most common genes and DNA from its merged rows. The sample table shows fewer than 55,000 distinct CDR3 sequences, and just under 6.5% are seen once. Of the sample, about 0.57% is held by the ten largest clones. The sequenced sample was CD4+ T cells from blood. All receptors come from a woman in her thirties or forties in good health.

This clonotype was counted many times. The genes are TRBV4-1 and TRBJ1-1; perhaps TRBD1 as D (6 bases). The CDR3 has 16 amino acids. The germline V gene encodes CDR1 MGHRA and CDR2 YSYEKL. The V end lost 4 bases, the J end lost 2 bases, and 17 bases lay between the germline ends. CDR3 nucleotides: TGCGCCAGCAGCCCCCCTTGGGGGGGCGCAAACACTGAAGCTTTCTTT. Amino acid sequence: CASSPPWGGANTEAFF.

The chain combines TRBV4-3 with TRBJ2-7; D is ambiguous. Germline-derived CDR1 and CDR2 are LGHNA and YSLEER. There are 15 residues in the CDR3. Trimming pared 0 bases from V and 2 bases from J, leaving 11 bases between. Here the CDR3 DNA reads TGCGCCAGCAGCCAAGAACCGGACCTAGCCTACGAGCAGTACTTC. Its translation is CASSQEPDLAYEQYF.

This clonotype was found many times. This chain joins TRBV20-1 and TRBJ2-4, with 8 nucleotides matching TRBD1. Looked up from germline, CDR1 is DFQATT and CDR2 is SNEGSKA (reference sequence). CDR3 length: 14 amino acids. The J segment lost 2 bases and the V segment lost 5 bases, leaving 5 bases of the junction unmatched. CDR3 sequence (DNA): TGCAGTGCTGGAAGACAGGGGTCCAAAAACATTCAGTACTTC. This codes for CSAGRQGSKNIQYF.

Ten or more counts support this clonotype. In DNA, the CDR3 is TGCGCCAGCAGCTTGGGACCAACGGGGAACATTCAGTACTTC. This translates into CASSLGPTGNIQYF. V is TRBV5-1 and J is TRBJ2-4; D may be TRBD2 (5 bases). The germline V gene has CDR1 SGHRS and CDR2 YFSETQ. V lost 0 bases and J 7 bases, leaving 11 bases between the germline ends. This CDR3 contains 14 residues.

Ten or more counts support this clonotype. The chain recombines TRBV27 with TRBJ2-7; D is perhaps TRBD1 or TRBD2 (6 bases each). The ends were cut back, 10 bases at V and 1 base at J, with 17 bases in the middle. CDR3 length: 14 residues. CDR1 MNHEY and CDR2 SMNVEV come from the germline V gene (reference sequence). CDR3 in amino acids: CATARGDGSYEQYF. The CDR3 DNA is TGTGCCACCGCAAGGGGGGACGGGTCCTACGAGCAGTACTTC.

The sample holds many counts of this clonotype. J is TRBJ1-4 and V is TRBV6-2 or TRBV6-3; TRBD1 might be the D (5 bases). Germline V lookup: CDR1 MNHEY, CDR2 SVGEGT. The V end was cut by 6 bases, the J end by 8 bases, with 13 bases between. The CDR3 contains 13 residues. CDR3 coding DNA: TGTGCCAGCAGCCGTTTGGGGCGAGAAAAACTGTTTTTT. It specifies CASSRLGREKLFF.

As regards this clonotype: One end of the junction is discordant with germline, which a read error may explain. The chain recombines TRBV28 with TRBJ1-6, with TRBD1 identical over 7 bases. The germline V gene encodes CDR1 MDHEN and CDR2 SYDVKM. This CDR3 contains 15 residues. The CDR3 DNA reads as TGTGTCAGCAGTTTTGCAGGACAGGATGTGTCACCCCTCCACTTT. This sequence encodes CVSSFAGQDVSPLHF.

The rearrangement uses TRBV19 and TRBJ1-1; D is ambiguous. CDR1 and CDR2 from the germline V gene are LNHDA and SQIVND (reference sequence). Trimming shortened V by 5 bases and J by 5 bases, and 15 bases separated the two germline ends. The CDR3 extends over 14 amino acids. CDR3 loop: CASSPDFGGTEAFF. CDR3 coding DNA: TGTGCCAGTAGTCCAGACTTTGGAGGGACTGAAGCTTTCTTT.

This clonotype has ten or more counts. J is TRBJ2-2 and V is TRBV4-3; no firm D call. Trimming stripped 1 base from V and 4 bases from J, with 7 bases between. Germline assignment: CDR1 LGHNA and CDR2 YSLEER. The CDR3 consists of 14 residues. The CDR3 loop reads CASSQGFSTGELFF. The CDR3 DNA reads as TGCGCCAGCAGCCAAGGGTTCAGCACCGGGGAGCTGTTTTTT.

This clonotype was seen many times. This rearrangement joins TRBV7-2 to TRBJ2-1; 11 bases fit TRBD2. The length of the CDR3 is 15 residues. Per the germline V gene, CDR1 is SGHTA and CDR2 is FQGNSA. J was trimmed by 9 bases and V by 2 bases; bases with no gene match: 6. DNA for the CDR3: TGTGCCAGCAGCTTAAGTAGCGGGAGGGCCACTGAGCAGTTCTTC. This translates into CASSLSSGRATEQFF.

The table lists this clonotype with many counts. The rearrangement links TRBV11-2 to TRBJ2-7; the match to TRBD2 covers 7 bases. Losses at the gene ends were 6 bases for V and 2 bases for J; bases not matched to a gene: 13. The CDR3 sequence is 16 residues long. Germline V gene data show CDR1 as SGHAT and CDR2 as FQNNGV. The CDR3 sequence is CASSPGAAGTTYEQYF. Written as DNA, the CDR3 is TGTGCCAGCAGTCCCGGGGCAGCGGGAACCACCTACGAGCAGTACTTC.

V usage is TRBV29-1 and J usage is TRBJ2-1, with 7 bases aligning to TRBD2. The CDR3 has 15 amino acids. Germline V lookup: CDR1 SQVTM, CDR2 ANQGSEA. V trimming: 1 base; J trimming: 5 bases; junction bases outside the gene matches: 8. The CDR3: CSVEGEGGDHNEQFF. CDR3 bases: TGCAGCGTTGAAGGAGAGGGAGGGGACCACAATGAGCAGTTCTTC.

This clonotype counts as medium-sized. The chain joins TRBV5-1 to TRBJ2-3; TRBD2 might be the D (5 bases). CDR1 is SGHRS and CDR2 is YFSETQ in the germline V gene. Between the trimmed V and J ends, which lost 4 bases and 3 bases, there was a span of 9 bases. This CDR3 contains 13 residues. This chain's CDR3 is CASSRRNTDTQYF. The CDR3 nucleotides are TGCGCCAGCAGCCGGAGGAATACAGATACGCAGTATTTT.

This clonotype was observed many times. The rearrangement links TRBV4-3 to TRBJ2-6, with TRBD1 identical over 9 bases. This CDR3 has 20 residues. J lost 1 base, V lost 0 bases, and 10 bases had no gene match. Per the germline V gene, CDR1 is LGHNA and CDR2 is YSLEER. The CDR3 DNA is TGCGCCAGCAGCCAAGATATAACGGGACAGGGAAGATCTGGGGCCAACGTCCTGACTTTC. This codes for CASSQDITGQGRSGANVLTF.

This clonotype was counted at least ten times. In nucleotides, the CDR3 is TGCAGTGCTAGAGATGATTCGAGACTAGCGATCGAGCAGTACTTC. It is translated as CSARDDSRLAIEQYF. This chain links TRBV20-1 with TRBJ2-7, with TRBD2 matching 8 bases. CDR3 length: 15 amino acids. Germline V gene sequence: CDR1 DFQATT, CDR2 SNEGSKA (reference sequence). Trimming cost V 0 bases and J 6 bases; bases outside gene matches: 10.

This clonotype was detected ten times or more. The chain has TRBV9 and TRBJ1-2; 10 positions agree with TRBD1. Trimming at V came to 4 bases and at J to 6 bases, leaving 9 bases not matched to a gene. This CDR3 comprises 15 residues. Germline V gene sequence: CDR1 SGDLS, CDR2 YYNGEE. The CDR3 DNA reads as TGTGCCAGCAGCCCCCAAACCGGGACAGGGGATGGCTACACCTTC. Protein: CASSPQTGTGDGYTF.

This clonotype was picked up many times. The chain links TRBV28 to TRBJ2-1, with D perhaps TRBD1 (5 bases). The CDR3 has 11 amino acids. The germline V gene encodes CDR1 MDHEN and CDR2 SYDVKM. Trimming pared 5 bases from V and 12 bases from J, leaving 11 bases between. The CDR3 DNA reads as TGTGCCAGCAGTACGATCCAGGGGCAGTTCTTC. This sequence encodes CASSTIQGQFF.

This clonotype was detected many times. The chain is built from TRBV28 and TRBJ1-6; 8 bases line up with TRBD1. The J segment lost 8 bases and the V segment lost 3 bases, leaving 12 bases of the junction unmatched. Germline V lookup: CDR1 MDHEN, CDR2 SYDVKM. This CDR3 spans 17 amino acids. The CDR3 spells CASSFRGRDRRDSPLHF. CDR3 bases: TGTGCCAGCAGTTTTCGGGGACGGGACAGGAGGGATTCACCCCTCCACTTT.

The rearrangement joins TRBV6-1 to TRBJ1-4; tentatively, D is TRBD1 (5 bases). The CDR3 covers 11 residues. V was trimmed by 5 bases and J by 12 bases, leaving 10 bases between them. The germline V gene encodes CDR1 MNHNS and CDR2 SASEGT. In DNA form, the CDR3 reads TGTGCCAGCAGTTTTCCGGGACAACTGTTTTTT. Translation: CASSFPGQLFF.

This clonotype was found many times. The V gene is TRBV29-1, the J gene TRBJ2-5; D may be TRBD2 (7 bases). From germline, CDR1 is SQVTM and CDR2 ANQGSEA. CDR3 size: 12 residues. Trimming left V 7 bases short and J 5 bases short, with 14 bases between. CDR3 in amino acids: CSARGAAETQYF. The CDR3 DNA follows: TGCAGCGCCCGGGGGGCTGCCGAGACCCAGTACTTC.

This clonotype has a count of ten or more. V is TRBV20-1 and J is TRBJ2-1, with a possible D match to TRBD1 (5 bases). V dropped 0 bases and J dropped 11 bases, with 17 bases sitting between them. The CDR3 extends over 14 amino acids. Looked up from germline, CDR1 is DFQATT and CDR2 is SNEGSKA (reference sequence). CDR3 coding DNA: TGCAGTGCTAGAGATACTCTGAGGACAATGAAGCAGTTCTTC. This sequence encodes CSARDTLRTMKQFF.